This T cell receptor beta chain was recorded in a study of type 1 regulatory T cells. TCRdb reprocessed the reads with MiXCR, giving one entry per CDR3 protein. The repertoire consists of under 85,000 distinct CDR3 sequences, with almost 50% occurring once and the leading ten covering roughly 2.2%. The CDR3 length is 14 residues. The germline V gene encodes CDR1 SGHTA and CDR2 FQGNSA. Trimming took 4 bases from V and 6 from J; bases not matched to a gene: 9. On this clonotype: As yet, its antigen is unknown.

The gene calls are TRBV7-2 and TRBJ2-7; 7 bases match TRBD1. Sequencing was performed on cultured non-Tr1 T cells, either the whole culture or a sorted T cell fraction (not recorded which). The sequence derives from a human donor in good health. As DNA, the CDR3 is TGTGCCAGCAGCTCGCGACAGGGAAGGGTCGAGCAGTACTTC. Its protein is CASSSRQGRVEQYF.